The 2 T cell receptor beta chains presented below share a single source sample, sequenced in a study of T cell responses to AZD1222 COVID-19 vaccine. Here immunoSEQ multiplex PCR was the method, and the copy in TCRdb shows in-frame clones only, minus some. The repertoire holds 150,000 or so clones, with about nine tenths as singletons. The material sequenced was peripheral blood, taken on day 0 of AZD1222 vaccination. The source of these receptors is an adult in good health.

The chain combines TRBV5-4 with TRBJ1-2; D perhaps matches TRBD1 (5 bases). Trimming shortened V by 1 base and J by 7 bases, and 11 bases separated the two germline ends. Germline values: CDR1 SGHNT, CDR2 YYREEE (reference sequence). The CDR3 runs 13 residues. Here the CDR3 reads CASSLFQGGGYTF. CDR3 DNA sequence: TGTGCCAGCAGCTTGTTCCAGGGTGGTGGCTACACCTTC. Combining the CDR3 with reference TRBV5-4 and TRBJ1-2 gives the whole variable domain ETGVTQSPTHLIKTRGQQVTLRCSSQSGHNTVSWYQQALGQGPQFIFQYYREEENGRGNFPPRFSGLQFPNYSSELNVNALELDDSALYLCASSLFQGGGYTFGSGTRLTVV.

The chain uses TRBV4-3 and TRBJ2-5; D may be TRBD1 (6 bases). Germline V gene lookup returns CDR1 LGHNA and CDR2 YSLEER. V dropped 6 bases and J dropped 1 base, with 15 bases sitting between them. CDR3 length equals 15 residues. The CDR3 DNA reads TGCGCCAGCAGTCCCCAGCAGGGGTCCCAAGAGACCCAGTACTTC. Its translation: CASSPQQGSQETQYF.